The 30 T cell receptor beta chains listed next were all sequenced from one sample in a study of T cell repertoires in cytomegalovirus infection. TCRdb recomputed calls from the reads with MiXCR, one row per CDR3 protein. The sample holds roughly 300,000 distinct CDR3 sequences, 8% to 10% seen once. The specimen was PBMCs. These receptors came from a human donor in good health (CMV status not recorded). Some clones in this sample may be carry-over from other donors' samples.

This clonotype turned up a few times. V is TRBV27 and J is TRBJ1-6; 8 positions agree with TRBD1. V lost 5 bases, J lost 6 bases, and 0 bases stayed unmatched. Germline V gene data show CDR1 as MNHEY and CDR2 as SMNVEV (reference sequence). This CDR3 region has 13 residues. The CDR3 sequence is CASSDRGNSPLHF. The CDR3 DNA follows: TGTGCCAGCAGTGACAGGGGTAATTCACCCCTCCACTTT.

The rearrangement joins TRBV4-2 to TRBJ1-1; D is perhaps TRBD1 (5 bases). V lost 4 bases and J 6 bases, leaving 12 bases between the germline ends. The CDR3 has 13 amino acids. The germline gives CDR1 LGHNA, CDR2 YNFKEQ. The CDR3 DNA follows: TGTGCCAGCAGCCTAGGGGACGGGTCTGAAGCTTTCTTT. Translation gives CASSLGDGSEAFF.

The genes are TRBV7-2 and TRBJ2-5; 8 bases align to TRBD2. CDR3 length: 15 residues. Per germline, CDR1 SGHTA and CDR2 FQGNSA. With V trimmed by 5 bases and J by 3 bases, 8 bases remained unmatched. CDR3 sequence reads: CASSHVQRGKETQYF. CDR3 in DNA: TGTGCCAGCAGCCACGTTCAGCGGGGGAAAGAGACCCAGTACTTC.

Only a few counts were recorded for this clonotype. The chain combines TRBV2 with TRBJ1-5; D gene ambiguous. The germline CDR1 and CDR2 sequences are SNHLY and FYNNEI. Trimming left V 6 bases short and J 0 bases short, with 9 bases between. There are 14 residues in the CDR3. CDR3 DNA sequence: TGTGCCAGCAGGGGCAGTTATAGCAATCAGCCCCAGCATTTT. Its protein is CASRGSYSNQPQHF.

This clonotype was counted at least ten times. CDR3: CASSAWWTSGAQETQYF. CDR3 coding DNA: TGTGCCAGCAGCGCCTGGTGGACTAGCGGGGCCCAAGAGACCCAGTACTTC. The J gene is TRBJ2-5, the V gene TRBV7-2, with 12 bases matching TRBD2. V gave up 5 bases and J gave up 1 base; unmatched junction bases: 8. This CDR3 comprises 17 residues. The V gene's germline CDR1 is SGHTA and CDR2 FQGNSA.

This clonotype was recorded many times. This rearrangement joins TRBV25-1 to TRBJ1-6, with a weak D call TRBD1 (5 bases). The germline V gene encodes CDR1 MGHDK and CDR2 SYGVNS. V lost 5 bases, J lost 11 bases, and 19 bases lay in between. The CDR3 is made up of 15 amino acids. The CDR3 nucleotides read TGTGCCAGCAGTCGTCGGGACTCAAATCATACACCCCTCCACTTT. It is translated as CASSRRDSNHTPLHF.

This clonotype was seen many times. In nucleotides, the CDR3 is TGTGCCAGCAGCTTAGCGGGAGGGCCGGGCGAGACCCAGTACTTC. Its protein is CASSLAGGPGETQYF. The V gene is TRBV7-2, the J gene TRBJ2-5; 7 bases map to TRBD2. The CDR3 covers 15 residues. The J segment lost 5 bases and the V segment lost 0 bases, leaving 6 bases of the junction unmatched. Germline V gene lookup returns CDR1 SGHTA and CDR2 FQGNSA.

CDR3 in amino acids: CASTLGGKTYEQYF. The CDR3 DNA reads TGTGCCAGCACTTTAGGGGGAAAGACCTACGAGCAGTACTTC. V is TRBV2 and J is TRBJ2-7, with D perhaps matching TRBD1 (6 bases). Germline-derived CDR1 and CDR2 are SNHLY and FYNNEI. Trimming shortened V by 7 bases and J by 2 bases, and 15 bases separated the two germline ends. This CDR3 comprises 14 residues.

Comments on this clonotype: Since a much larger clone is just one base distant, this may be a read error. This sequence joins TRBV7-8 and TRBJ1-3; D remains unclear. The CDR3 contains 14 residues. Germline V gives CDR1 SGHVS, CDR2 FQNEAQ. The CDR3 DNA is TGTGCCAGCAGCTTAGCAATCGGTAGAAACTCCATATATTTT. Translated: CASSLAIGRNSIYF.

This clonotype has only a few counts. This chain uses TRBV6-1 with TRBJ2-3; 7 positions match TRBD2. CDR3 length equals 14 residues. Germline V gene lookup returns CDR1 MNHNS and CDR2 SASEGT. Trimming took 11 bases from V and 6 from J; bases not matched to a gene: 14. CDR3 DNA sequence: TGTGCCTCGAGAACAGCGGGGATAGGCGATACGCAGTATTTT. Translation gives CASRTAGIGDTQYF.

The genes are TRBV29-1 and TRBJ2-5; 7 nucleotides line up with TRBD2. Germline assignment: CDR1 SQVTM and CDR2 ANQGSEA. The J segment lost 5 bases and the V segment lost 3 bases, leaving 18 bases of the junction unmatched. The CDR3 is 17 amino acids. CDR3 sequence: CSVDWTWEGMSGETQYF. The DNA for the CDR3 is TGCAGCGTTGATTGGACTTGGGAGGGGATGTCAGGGGAGACCCAGTACTTC.

This clonotype has at least ten counts. The gene calls are TRBV7-6 and TRBJ2-7, with 12 bases matching TRBD2. The V segment lost 4 bases and the J segment 6 bases; nucleotides outside the gene matches: 7. Germline values: CDR1 SGHVS, CDR2 FNYEAQ. The length of the CDR3 is 15 residues. CDR3 bases: TGTGCCAGCAGCTCAGGACTAGCGGGACGGGGCGAGCAGTACTTC. Its translation: CASSSGLAGRGEQYF.

This clonotype was observed at least ten times. The rearrangement links TRBV7-2 to TRBJ2-7; maybe TRBD1 (6 bases). The CDR3 loop spans 13 amino acids. CDR1 is SGHTA and CDR2 is FQGNSA in the germline V gene. V gave up 1 base and J gave up 6 bases, with 10 bases separating them. CDR3 in DNA: TGTGCCAGCAGCTTAGTAGGGGGTAGCGAGCAGTACTTC. It encodes CASSLVGGSEQYF.

Ten or more counts support this clonotype. This chain connects TRBV7-2 to TRBJ2-7, with 7 positions matching TRBD2. Germline loops: CDR1 SGHTA, CDR2 FQGNSA. The CDR3 consists of 17 residues. With 6 bases clipped from V and 3 bases from J, the junction kept 17 bases outside the gene matches. CDR3 sequence reads: CASSHTSVGVKSYEQYF. CDR3 sequence (DNA): TGTGCCAGCAGTCATACTAGCGTGGGAGTTAAGAGCTACGAGCAGTACTTC.

This chain connects TRBV12-3 or TRBV12-4 to TRBJ1-1; tentatively, D is TRBD1 (6 bases). Trimming stripped 4 bases from V and 7 bases from J, with 19 bases between. This CDR3 contains 15 residues. CDR3 amino acids: CASSSMGWGHLEAFF. DNA of the CDR3: TGTGCCAGCAGTTCCATGGGGTGGGGACACCTTGAAGCTTTCTTT.

J is TRBJ1-1 and V is TRBV12-3 or TRBV12-4; no clear D gene. The CDR3 runs to 14 residues. The V end lost 6 bases, the J end lost 1 base, and 12 bases lay between the germline ends. The CDR3 DNA reads TGTGCCAGCAGATTGGGTGACGCGAACACTGAAGCTTTCTTT. This translates into CASRLGDANTEAFF.

This chain uses TRBV6-1 with TRBJ2-2; 16 nucleotides agree with TRBD2. The CDR3 consists of 16 residues. Germline-derived CDR1 and CDR2 are MNHNS and SASEGT. V was pared by 8 bases and J by 5 bases, with 5 bases of the junction left unmatched. The CDR3 spells CASGTSGGAGTGELFF. CDR3 sequence (DNA): TGTGCCAGCGGGACTAGCGGGGGGGCGGGAACCGGGGAGCTGTTTTTT.

V gene TRBV12-3 or TRBV12-4 combines with J gene TRBJ1-1; weak D call: TRBD1 (6 bases). The length of the CDR3 is 14 residues. The ends were cut back, 10 bases at V and 0 bases at J, with 15 bases in the middle. The chain's CDR3 is CATLDWDMNTEAFF. The CDR3, as DNA: TGTGCCACCCTCGACTGGGACATGAACACTGAAGCTTTCTTT.

This clonotype was counted between two and nine times. The rearrangement uses TRBV20-1 and TRBJ1-1, with D unresolved. Trimming shortened V by 6 bases and J by 12 bases, and 14 bases separated the two germline ends. Germline V gene data show CDR1 as DFQATT and CDR2 as SNEGSKA (reference sequence). The CDR3 has 10 amino acids. CDR3 bases: TGCAGTGCACACCCCACGGGTTCTTTCTTT. Its translation is CSAHPTGSFF.

This sequence joins TRBV28 and TRBJ1-1; D remains unclear. V lost 7 bases, J lost 0 bases, and 9 bases lay in between. This CDR3 region has 13 residues. Germline V CDR1 and CDR2: MDHEN, SYDVKM. The CDR3 region is CASTWQLNTEAFF. Written as DNA, the CDR3 is TGTGCCAGCACCTGGCAACTGAACACTGAAGCTTTCTTT.

This clonotype was seen only a few times. The chain combines TRBV20-1 with TRBJ2-3; 8 bases fit TRBD2. This CDR3 contains 13 residues. The germline V gene has CDR1 DFQATT and CDR2 SNEGSKA (reference sequence). Trimming took 3 bases from V and 2 from J; bases not matched to a gene: 1. The CDR3: CSASGRVTDTQYF. The CDR3 DNA sequence: TGCAGTGCTAGCGGGAGGGTCACAGATACGCAGTATTTT.

This clonotype has more than one count but fewer than ten. V is TRBV6-1 and J is TRBJ1-2; weak D call: TRBD1 (5 bases). The CDR3 has 15 residues. Germline V gene lookup returns CDR1 MNHNS and CDR2 SASEGT. Between the trimmed V and J ends, which lost 6 bases and 4 bases, there was a span of 18 bases. This CDR3 reads CASRTPVGQGYGYTF. The CDR3 coding sequence is TGTGCCAGCAGAACCCCAGTTGGGCAGGGCTATGGCTACACCTTC.

This clonotype was counted a few times. This chain uses TRBV10-3 with TRBJ1-5, with D perhaps matching TRBD1 (5 bases). CDR1 and CDR2 from the germline V gene are ENHRY and SYGVKD. This CDR3 comprises 15 residues. Trimming stripped 10 bases from V and 0 bases from J, with 16 bases between. The CDR3 DNA reads TGTGCCACCCAAATTTCGGGGGATAGCAATCAGCCCCAGCATTTT. Protein sequence: CATQISGDSNQPQHF.

V gene TRBV6-6 combines with J gene TRBJ2-1, with 9 nucleotides matching TRBD1. The CDR3 extends over 17 amino acids. V lost 4 bases to trimming and J lost 3 bases; unmatched junction nucleotides: 10. Germline V lookup: CDR1 MNHNY, CDR2 SVGAGI (reference sequence). Written as DNA, the CDR3 is TGTGCCAGCAGTTCCATTACCGGGACAGGGTTCTACAATGAGCAGTTCTTC. Encoded protein: CASSSITGTGFYNEQFF.

This clonotype came up a few times. The chain links TRBV7-9 to TRBJ2-5; D is unclear. Germline lookup yields CDR1 SEHNR and CDR2 FQNEAQ (reference sequence). CDR3 length: 16 residues. V was pared by 8 bases and J by 2 bases, with 21 bases between. The CDR3, as DNA: TGTGCCAGCGGGAACGTCCTAGTACGCCCTCAAGAGACCCAGTACTTC. Protein product: CASGNVLVRPQETQYF.

Ten or more counts support this clonotype. The chain employs TRBV6-2 or TRBV6-3 and TRBJ2-2, with D perhaps TRBD1 (5 bases). Germline CDR1 and CDR2: MNHEY and SVGEGT. Trimming took 5 bases from V and 2 from J, leaving 12 bases between them. This CDR3 spans 15 amino acids. The CDR3, as DNA: TGTGCCAGCAGTCCTCATCAGGGAAACACCGGGGAGCTGTTTTTT. Its protein is CASSPHQGNTGELFF.

This clonotype has a count of ten or more. The V and J genes are TRBV7-6 and TRBJ2-7; D not resolved. The germline V and J ends were trimmed by 1 base and 5 bases, with 6 bases remaining between them. This CDR3 spans 12 amino acids. Germline V gene lookup returns CDR1 SGHVS and CDR2 FNYEAQ. As DNA, the CDR3 is TGTGCCAGCAGCTTAGGATCGAACGAGCAGTACTTC. The encoded protein is CASSLGSNEQYF. Using reference TRBV7-6 and TRBJ2-7 for the parts outside the CDR3, the full variable domain is GAGVSQSPRYKVTKRGQDVALRCDPISGHVSLYWYRQALGQGPEFLTYFNYEAQQDKSGLPNDRFSAERPEGSISTLTIQRTEQRDSAMYRCASSLGSNEQYFGPGTRLTVT.

The V and J genes are TRBV7-9 and TRBJ1-1; D gene unclear. Trimming removed 4 bases from V and 5 bases from J, with 11 bases in between. Per germline, CDR1 SEHNR and CDR2 FQNEAQ (reference sequence). This CDR3 region has 13 residues. The CDR3 DNA follows: TGTGCCAGCAGCTCCGGACTTTATACTGAAGCTTTCTTT. The encoded protein is CASSSGLYTEAFF. Full variable domain (outside the CDR3, taken from reference TRBV7-9 and TRBJ1-1): DTGVSQNPRHKITKRGQNVTFRCDPISEHNRLYWYRQTLGQGPEFLTYFQNEAQLEKSRLLSDRFSAERPKGSFSTLEIQRTEQGDSAMYLCASSSGLYTEAFFGQGTRLTVV.

This clonotype has at least ten counts. The chain links TRBV7-2 to TRBJ1-2; a weak D match, TRBD1 (5 bases). The CDR3 spans 13 residues. V lost 1 base and J lost 4, with 7 bases in between. Germline lookup yields CDR1 SGHTA and CDR2 FQGNSA. CDR3 nucleotides: TGTGCCAGCAGCTTAGAAAGGGGCTATGGCTACACCTTC. Its protein product is CASSLERGYGYTF.

This clonotype was seen a few times. The chain is built from TRBV28 and TRBJ1-2; D may be TRBD1 (5 bases). The germline V and J ends were trimmed by 7 bases and 5 bases, with 26 bases remaining between them. Germline V lookup: CDR1 MDHEN, CDR2 SYDVKM. The CDR3 totals 17 residues. This CDR3 is CASTPPLGTPEEYGYTF. CDR3 sequence (DNA): TGTGCCAGCACCCCCCCCCTGGGGACCCCCGAGGAATATGGCTACACCTTC.